This TCR beta chain was recovered during a study of cytomegalovirus exposure and HLA in healthy donors. Study at large: In terms of ancestry, the Caucasian-associated cluster contained roughly 81% of the approximately 430 genotyped donors. Study-level points and caveats: In a later analysis, at a false discovery rate of 0.05, approximately 15,000 TCR beta sequences matched HLA alleles. Analyses of presence and absence presupposed an approximately uniform sequencing depth across donors. In an earlier analysis, productive rearrangement rates for most beta V segments clustered near 87% or 30%.

Worth noting for this clone: Its antigen is not known.

With 3 bases removed from V and 6 bases from J, the gap between germline ends came to 8 bases. This CDR3 comprises 13 residues. Germline CDR1 KGHSH, CDR2 LQKENI. The PCR was carried out with 60 Vbeta primers and 13 Jbeta primers. TCRdb's copy holds only in-frame clones and misses some; the assay was immunoSEQ multiplex PCR. Across 50,000 to 80,000 clones, the top ten clones capture approximately 4% of the sample. The chain has TRBV18 and TRBJ2-2; a weak D match, TRBD1 (5 bases). The TCR originated in a woman in her late teens or twenties in good health and CMV-seronegative. Material for sequencing was PBMCs. The CDR3 bases are TGTGCCAGCTCACCGGAAGGGGCCGGGGAGCTGTTTTTT. This encodes CASSPEGAGELFF.